This TCR beta chain emerged from a study of blood T cell repertoires in COVID-19. For the study at large: Sample material is recorded as cDNA or gDNA derived from T cells, B-cell-depleted T cells, or PBMCs.

Germline trimming cut 4 bases from V and 4 bases from J; bases unmatched to any gene: 9. Per germline, CDR1 MNHNY and CDR2 SVGAGI (reference sequence). The CDR3 has 15 residues. In the original processing: Estimation of nucleated cell counts relied on the amplification of reference gene primers. Profiling relied on immunoSEQ multiplex PCR, and the TCRdb table lists in-frame clones only, not all of them. Clonal size and the V and J genes are those of that table, whereas D and trimming came from the DNA. The sample shows about 95,000 clones, around 90% of them seen only once. Recruited during active infection, patients (from Seattle) were subsequently followed longitudinally.

This sequence was found in a man in his sixties with COVID-19, enrolled during active disease. Input material: peripheral blood. The chain carries TRBV6-6 and TRBJ1-1; TRBD1 matches at 7 bases. CDR3 bases: TGTGCCAGCAGTTCGACAGGGTCGGCGAGCACTGAAGCTTTCTTT. Amino acids: CASSSTGSASTEAFF.